These 3 T cell receptor beta chains originate from one sample sequenced in a study of response to subunit inactivated influenza vaccine. Each CDR3 protein gets one entry after TCRdb re-called the RT-PCR reads with MiXCR. In the table there are approximately 500,000 distinct CDR3 sequences, around 13% of which are singletons. The specimen was PBMCs from blood, collected about 12 days after vaccination. The receptor set was obtained from a man in his forties or fifties who received an inactivated influenza vaccine.

This chain links TRBV23-1 with TRBJ1-4; possible D gene TRBD1, 6 bases. TRBV23-1 belongs to the ORF category, with a function that is uncertain. CDR3 length: 14 residues. V lost 3 bases, J lost 4 bases, and 9 bases lay in between. Here the CDR3 DNA reads TGCGCCAGCAGTCACGGACAGAGTAATGAAAAACTGTTTTTT. This sequence encodes CASSHGQSNEKLFF.

This rearrangement joins TRBV11-2 to TRBJ2-2; D is possibly TRBD1 or TRBD2 (5 bases each). Germline loops: CDR1 SGHAT, CDR2 FQNNGV. CDR3 size: 17 residues. CDR3 sequence reads: CASTGQIKVANTGELFF. The CDR3 region has the DNA TGTGCTTCTACGGGGCAGATAAAAGTCGCGAACACCGGGGAGCTGTTTTTT.

This clonotype has a handful of counts. The genes are TRBV24-1 and TRBJ2-7; weak D call: TRBD2 (6 bases). Trimming removed 5 bases at V and 6 bases at J, with 25 bases between. This CDR3 is built from 17 residues. In germline, CDR1 is KGHDR, CDR2 SFDVKD. CDR3 coding DNA: TGTGCCACCAGTGGGCAGGGAGGTTCTTGGGACGAAGGCGAGCAGTACTTC. As protein: CATSGQGGSWDEGEQYF.